The entry below describes one TCR beta chain. The antigen remains undetermined. MiXCR, run by TCRdb on the RT-PCR reads, gives a single entry per CDR3 protein. In the table there are approximately 310,000 distinct CDR3 sequences, 20% to 25% of which are singletons. J was trimmed by 10 bases and V by 3 bases; bases with no gene match: 7. Germline loops: CDR1 SGDLS, CDR2 YYNGEE. The CDR3 consists of 14 residues. This record comes from a study of response to subunit inactivated influenza vaccine. General observations from the study: New T cells are recruited in small numbers by each seasonal influenza vaccination, according to the authors' suggestion.

This receptor was obtained from a man between 50 and 69 years old who received an inactivated influenza vaccine. The V call is TRBV9, the J call TRBJ1-4, with 9 bases matching TRBD1. The sample consisted of PBMCs from blood, taken 21 months after vaccination. In nucleotides, the CDR3 is TGTGCCAGCAGCGGTACAGGGGGCGCAGGAAAACTGTTTTTT. Translating gives CASSGTGGAGKLFF.